One and the same sample provided the 12 T cell receptor beta chains below, sequenced in a study of cytomegalovirus exposure and HLA in healthy donors. Clones were sequenced by immunoSEQ multiplex PCR, and TCRdb holds only the in-frame ones, with some missing. The sample consists of approximately 260,000 clones, roughly 86% of them appearing once. Source material: PBMCs. The receptor source for this set is a woman under 40 in good health and CMV-seropositive.

This clone was observed a single time. The rearrangement uses TRBV28 and TRBJ2-7, with D possibly TRBD1 on 6 matching bases. Germline loops: CDR1 MDHEN, CDR2 SYDVKM. V was pared by 2 bases and J by 5 bases, with 16 bases between. The CDR3 runs 15 residues. CDR3 in DNA: TGTGCCAGCAGTTTAACAGGGTTGAACGTAGACGAGCAGTACTTC. Translation gives CASSLTGLNVDEQYF.

This clone is a singleton in its sample. The chain combines TRBV5-1 with TRBJ1-1; no clear D gene. The CDR3 runs to 12 residues. Trimming cost V 0 bases and J 2 bases, with 2 bases left between them. Per germline, CDR1 SGHRS and CDR2 YFSETQ. CDR3 nucleotides: TGCGCCAGCAGCTTGGTAAACACTGAAGCTTTCTTT. Protein product: CASSLVNTEAFF.

The V call is TRBV19, the J call TRBJ1-5; D may be TRBD1 (5 bases). CDR3 length: 13 residues. Trimming cost V 3 bases and J 9 bases, with 12 bases left between them. The V gene's germline CDR1 is LNHDA and CDR2 SQIVND (reference sequence). The CDR3 DNA is TGTGCCAGTAGTATGGGGCAGGGCACGCCCCAGCATTTT. This sequence encodes CASSMGQGTPQHF.

V usage is TRBV5-6 and J usage is TRBJ2-7; 9 nucleotides match TRBD1. The CDR3 is 13 residues long. Germline CDR1 reads SGHDT; CDR2 reads YYEEEE. V lost 9 bases and J lost 3; bases outside the gene matches: 7. For the CDR3, the DNA is TGTGCCACCCGACCGGGACAGGGCTACGAGCAGTACTTC. Its translation: CATRPGQGYEQYF.

CDR3 nucleotide sequence: TGTGCCTGGAGTGTACGCGGGGGCCGCAGAGATACGCAGTATTTT. Protein sequence: CAWSVRGGRRDTQYF. This chain uses TRBV30 with TRBJ2-3, with D possibly TRBD2 on 7 matching bases. Germline V lookup: CDR1 GTSNPN, CDR2 SVGIG (reference sequence). With 0 bases removed from V and 5 bases from J, the gap between germline ends came to 15 bases. The CDR3 consists of 15 residues. The variable domain in full, completed from reference TRBV30 and TRBJ2-3, reads SQTIHQWPATLVQPVGSPLSLECTVEGTSNPNLYWYRQAAGRGLQLLFYSVGIGQISSEVPQNLSASRPQDRQFILSSKKLLLSDSGFYLCAWSVRGGRRDTQYFGPGTRLTVL.

The chain couples TRBV19 to TRBJ2-3, with 7 nucleotides matching TRBD2. After removal of 4 bases from V and 6 bases from J, the junction contained 7 bases not matched to a gene. Germline CDR1 is LNHDA and CDR2 is SQIVND (reference sequence). The CDR3 contains 14 residues. The CDR3 region is CASSNSGGTDTQYF. Here the CDR3 DNA reads TGTGCCAGTAGTAATTCGGGGGGTACGGATACGCAGTATTTT.

The rearrangement uses TRBV19 and TRBJ1-4; unclear D gene. This CDR3 comprises 16 residues. V was cut by 11 bases and J by 0 bases, with 19 bases left in between. Germline loops: CDR1 LNHDA, CDR2 SQIVND (reference sequence). This CDR3 reads CAATREFHATNEKLFF. DNA for the CDR3: TGTGCCGCCACCCGGGAGTTTCATGCAACTAATGAAAAACTGTTTTTT.

The J gene is TRBJ2-5, the V gene TRBV5-1; 15 bases map to TRBD2. This CDR3 region has 17 residues. From germline, CDR1 is SGHRS and CDR2 YFSETQ. V was pared by 1 base and J by 5 bases, with 6 bases of the junction left unmatched. The CDR3 loop is CASSLMGLAGGAETQYF. Here the CDR3 DNA reads TGCGCCAGCAGCTTGATGGGACTAGCGGGAGGCGCGGAGACCCAGTACTTC.

The V gene is TRBV27, the J gene TRBJ2-7, with 8 bases matching TRBD2. Germline V CDR1 and CDR2: MNHEY, SMNVEV (reference sequence). V was pared by 5 bases and J by 7 bases, with 7 bases of the junction left unmatched. The CDR3 sequence is 13 residues long. As DNA, the CDR3 is TGTGCCAGCAGTCCCCCGGGAGGGGGTGAGCAGTACTTC. Translating gives CASSPPGGGEQYF.

This clone was observed once. J is TRBJ2-7 and V is TRBV9, with a weak D call TRBD2 (5 bases). The CDR3 extends over 14 amino acids. Looked up from germline, CDR1 is SGDLS and CDR2 is YYNGEE. V shed 0 bases and J shed 2 bases, with 9 bases lying between them. The CDR3 DNA sequence: TGTGCCAGCAGCGTAGCAGGACTCACCTACGAGCAGTACTTC. Protein sequence: CASSVAGLTYEQYF.

The rearrangement links TRBV29-1 to TRBJ2-7; 8 nucleotides match TRBD1. The germline CDR1 and CDR2 sequences are SQVTM and ANQGSEA. The CDR3 has 12 residues. Trimming removed 4 bases from V and 5 bases from J; junction bases left unmatched: 4. The CDR3 protein is CSVVTGGNEQYF. The CDR3 nucleotides read TGCAGCGTTGTTACAGGGGGGAACGAGCAGTACTTC.

J is TRBJ2-2 and V is TRBV7-3, with 8 bases lining up with TRBD2. The CDR3 covers 16 residues. V gave up 5 bases and J gave up 5 bases; unmatched junction bases: 10. Germline CDR1 is SGHTA and CDR2 is FQGTGA. CDR3 in amino acids: CASSLMALAATGELFF. The CDR3 DNA sequence: TGTGCCAGCAGCCTAATGGCACTAGCGGCTACCGGGGAGCTGTTTTTT.